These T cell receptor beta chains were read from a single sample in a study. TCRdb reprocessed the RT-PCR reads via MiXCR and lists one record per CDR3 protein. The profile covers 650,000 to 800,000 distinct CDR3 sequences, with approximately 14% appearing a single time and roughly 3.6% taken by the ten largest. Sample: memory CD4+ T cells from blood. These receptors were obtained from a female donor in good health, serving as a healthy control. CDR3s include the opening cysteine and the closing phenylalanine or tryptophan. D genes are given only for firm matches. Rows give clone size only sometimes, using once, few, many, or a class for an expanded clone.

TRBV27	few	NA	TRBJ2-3	TGTGCCAGCAGTCATGATCGCACAGATACGCAGTATTTT	CASSHDRTDTQYF
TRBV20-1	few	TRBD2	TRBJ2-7	TGCAGTGCTAGAGAGGGGGCTAGCGGGGCCTACGAGCAGTACTTC	CSAREGASGAYEQYF
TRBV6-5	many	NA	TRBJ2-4	TGTGCCAGCAGCGGGCGGGACGGGGGTAACATTCAGTACTTC	CASSGRDGGNIQYF
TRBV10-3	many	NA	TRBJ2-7	TGTGCCATCAGTGAGGGCAGGGGCTACGAGCAGTACTTC	CAISEGRGYEQYF
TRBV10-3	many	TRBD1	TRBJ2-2	TGTGCCATCAGTCAACCGGGACAGGGGAGCGGGGAGCTGTTTTTT	CAISQPGQGSGELFF
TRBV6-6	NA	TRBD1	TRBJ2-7	TGTGCCAGCAGTTACGGCGTTCCACAGGGGATCGAGCAGTACTTC	CASSYGVPQGIEQYF
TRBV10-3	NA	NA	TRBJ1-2	TGTGCCATCAATGTAGCGGGAGTGGCAGGGAATGGCTACACCTTC	CAINVAGVAGNGYTF
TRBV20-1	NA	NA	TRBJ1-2	TGCAGTGCTAGAGTCAGGACGGATGGCTACACCTTC	CSARVRTDGYTF
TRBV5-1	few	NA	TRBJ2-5	TGCGCCAGCAGCTTGGCTGACGGGGGAGAGACCCAGTACTTC	CASSLADGGETQYF
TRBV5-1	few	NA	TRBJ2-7	TGCGCCAGCAGCTTGGGGGACTTCCATCACGAGCAGTACTTC	CASSLGDFHHEQYF
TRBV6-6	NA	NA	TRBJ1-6	TGTGCCAGCAGTTACGGCCAAGACGGCTCACCCCTCCACTTT	CASSYGQDGSPLHF
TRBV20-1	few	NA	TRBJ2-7	TGCAGTGCTTGGACGGACCCCTACGAGCAGTACTTC	CSAWTDPYEQYF
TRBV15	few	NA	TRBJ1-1	TGTGCCACCAGCAGCGCAATGAACACTGAAGCTTTCTTT	CATSSAMNTEAFF
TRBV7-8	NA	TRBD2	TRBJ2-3	TGTGCCAGCAGCACCCGGGGTAGCGGGGGCCCCAGCACAGATACGCAGTATTTT	CASSTRGSGGPSTDTQYF
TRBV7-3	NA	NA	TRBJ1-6	TGTGCCAGCAGCTTAACACAGGGCTGGGATTCACCCCTCCACTTT	CASSLTQGWDSPLHF
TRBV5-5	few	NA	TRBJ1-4	TGTGCCAGCAGCGAAGGGACGACCTGGGGTGAAAAACTGTTTTTT	CASSEGTTWGEKLFF
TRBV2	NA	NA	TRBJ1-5	TGTGCCAGCAGGGAAGGATCGGCGGGTCAGCCCCAGCATTTT	CASREGSAGQPQHF
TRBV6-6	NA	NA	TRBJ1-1	TGTGCCAGCAGTTACGCATGGGGGGAAGCTTTCTTT	CASSYAWGEAFF
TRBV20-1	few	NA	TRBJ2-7	TGCAGTGCTAGAGATTTTGGTGTGGTTCGGCAGTACTTC	CSARDFGVVRQYF
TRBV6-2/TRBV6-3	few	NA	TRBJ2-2	TGTGCCAGCCGACTCGGACAGACCGGGGAGCTGTTTTTT	CASRLGQTGELFF
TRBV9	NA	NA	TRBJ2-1	TGTGCCAGCAGCGTATGGGGTAGGGGAGGGGGCAATGAGCAGTTCTTC	CASSVWGRGGGNEQFF
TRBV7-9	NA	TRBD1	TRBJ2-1	TGTGCCAGCAGCCTGGGACAGGGGCGCGACAATGAGCAGTTCTTC	CASSLGQGRDNEQFF
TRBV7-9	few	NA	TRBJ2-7	TGTGCCAGCAGCTCGACGAGGCTCATCTTC	CASSSTRLIF
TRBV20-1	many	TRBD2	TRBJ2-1	TGCAGTGCTAGCCTTACTAGCGGGACTCGGAATGAGCAGTTCTTC	CSASLTSGTRNEQFF
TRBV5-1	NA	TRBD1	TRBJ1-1	TGCGCCAGCAGCTTGGCCTGGGGACAGGGTAGGGGCACTGAAGCTTTCTTT	CASSLAWGQGRGTEAFF
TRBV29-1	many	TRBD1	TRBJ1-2	TGCAGCGTGGACTACTCCGGGACAGGGTCTGGCTACACCTTC	CSVDYSGTGSGYTF
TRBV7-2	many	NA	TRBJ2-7	TGTGCCAGCAGCGCCTCGGTGGGAGCGCCCTACGAGCAGTACTTC	CASSASVGAPYEQYF
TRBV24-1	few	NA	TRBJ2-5	TGTGCCACCAGTGCTACCCACCCGTACCAAGAGACCCAGTACTTC	CATSATHPYQETQYF
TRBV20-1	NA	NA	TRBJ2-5	TGCAGTGCCCGGCGCACTGACGGAGTAGAGACCCAGTACTTC	CSARRTDGVETQYF
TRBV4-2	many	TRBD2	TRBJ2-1	TGTGCCAGCAGCCCCGGGACTAGCGGGGGAGATGAGCAGTTCTTC	CASSPGTSGGDEQFF
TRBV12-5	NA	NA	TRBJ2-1	TGTGCTAGTGGTTCCCGGGAAAATGAGCAGTTCTTC	CASGSRENEQFF
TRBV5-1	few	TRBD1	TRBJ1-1	TGCGCCAGCAGCTTGGACCTGACAGGGACGAACACTGAAGCTTTCTTT	CASSLDLTGTNTEAFF
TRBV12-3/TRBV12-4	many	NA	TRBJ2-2	TGTGCCAGCAGTTTATGGACGGCGGACACCGGGGAGCTGTTTTTT	CASSLWTADTGELFF
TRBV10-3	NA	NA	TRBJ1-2	TGTGCCATCAGTGAGGCGGAGGGGTATGGCTACTCCTTC	CAISEAEGYGYSF
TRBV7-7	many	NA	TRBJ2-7	TGTGCCAGCAGCTTAGGGACAAGGGCCAACGAGCAGTACTTC	CASSLGTRANEQYF
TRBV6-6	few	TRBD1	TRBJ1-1	TGTGCCAGCAAGTTGACAGGGACAACTGAAGCTTTCTTT	CASKLTGTTEAFF
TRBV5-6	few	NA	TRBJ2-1	TGTGCCAGCAGCAGCGGGACAGGTATTCGAAATGAGCAGTTCTTC	CASSSGTGIRNEQFF
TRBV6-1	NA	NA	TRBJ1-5	TGTGCCAGCAGTGAACAAATGGGCAATCAGCTCCAGCATTTT	CASSEQMGNQLQHF
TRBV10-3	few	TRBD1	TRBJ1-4	TGTGCCATCAGTGCCGGGACAGGGGTTGAAAAACTGTTTTTT	CAISAGTGVEKLFF
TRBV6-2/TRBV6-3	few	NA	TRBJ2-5	TGTGCCAGCAGTTTCTCGGCTAAGGGAGAGACCCAGTACTTC	CASSFSAKGETQYF
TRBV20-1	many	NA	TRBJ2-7	TGCAGTGCTAGGCCCCGGTACGAGCAGTACTTC	CSARPRYEQYF
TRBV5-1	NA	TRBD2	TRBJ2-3	TGCACCAGCAGCAAGGGACTAGCGGGAGCCGGGGGCACAGATACGCAGTATTTT	CTSSKGLAGAGGTDTQYF